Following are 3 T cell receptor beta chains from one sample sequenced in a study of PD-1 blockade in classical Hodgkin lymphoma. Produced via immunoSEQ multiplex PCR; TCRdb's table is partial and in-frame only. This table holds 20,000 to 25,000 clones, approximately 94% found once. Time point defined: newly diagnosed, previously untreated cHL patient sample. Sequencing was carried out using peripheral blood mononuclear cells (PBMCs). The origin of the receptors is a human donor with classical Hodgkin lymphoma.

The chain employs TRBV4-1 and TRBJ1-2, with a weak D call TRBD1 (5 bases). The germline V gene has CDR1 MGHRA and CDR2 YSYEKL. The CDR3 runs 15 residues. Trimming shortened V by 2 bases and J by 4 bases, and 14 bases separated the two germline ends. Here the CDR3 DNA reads TGCGCCAGCAGCCAATCAGCGGGGCGCTCCTATGGCTACACCTTC. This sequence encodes CASSQSAGRSYGYTF.

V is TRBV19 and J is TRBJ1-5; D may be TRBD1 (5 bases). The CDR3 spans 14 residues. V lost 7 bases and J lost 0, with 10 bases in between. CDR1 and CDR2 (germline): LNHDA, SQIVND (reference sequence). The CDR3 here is CASNRGYSNQPQHF. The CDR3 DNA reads TGTGCCAGTAACCGGGGGTATAGCAATCAGCCCCAGCATTTT.

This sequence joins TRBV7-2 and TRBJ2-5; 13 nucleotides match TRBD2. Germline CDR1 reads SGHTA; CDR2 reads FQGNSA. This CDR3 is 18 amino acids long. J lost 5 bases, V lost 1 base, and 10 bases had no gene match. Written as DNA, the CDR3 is TGTGCCAGCAGCTTAGTCTTGACTAGCGGGGGGATTCGGGAGACCCAGTACTTC. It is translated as CASSLVLTSGGIRETQYF.